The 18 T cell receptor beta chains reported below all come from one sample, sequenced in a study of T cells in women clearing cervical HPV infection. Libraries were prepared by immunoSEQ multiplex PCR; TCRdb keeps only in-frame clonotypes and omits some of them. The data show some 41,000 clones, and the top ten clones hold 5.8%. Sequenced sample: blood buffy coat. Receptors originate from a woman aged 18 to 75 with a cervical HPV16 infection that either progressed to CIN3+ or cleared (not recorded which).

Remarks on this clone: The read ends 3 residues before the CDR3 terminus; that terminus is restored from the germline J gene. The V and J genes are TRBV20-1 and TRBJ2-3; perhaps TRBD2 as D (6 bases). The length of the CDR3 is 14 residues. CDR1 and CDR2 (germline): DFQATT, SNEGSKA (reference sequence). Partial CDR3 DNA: TGCAGTGCTAGGGTCGTCGGGGGTGGCCGCACG. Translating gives CSARVVGGGRT. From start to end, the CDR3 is CSARVVGGGRTQYF.

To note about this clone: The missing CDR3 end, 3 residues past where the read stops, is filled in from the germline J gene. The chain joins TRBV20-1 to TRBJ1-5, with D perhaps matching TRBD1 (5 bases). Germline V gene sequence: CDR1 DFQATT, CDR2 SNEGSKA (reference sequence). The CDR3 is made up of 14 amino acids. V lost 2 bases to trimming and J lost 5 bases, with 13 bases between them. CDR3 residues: CSARPGAGDQPQHF. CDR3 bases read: TGCAGTGCTAGACCTGGGGCAGGCGATCAGCCC.

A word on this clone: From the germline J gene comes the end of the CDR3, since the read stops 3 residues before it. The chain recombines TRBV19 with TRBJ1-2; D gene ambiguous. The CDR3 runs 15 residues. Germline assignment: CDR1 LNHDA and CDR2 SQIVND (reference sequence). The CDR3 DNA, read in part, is TGTGCCAGTAAGGTGGCGGCAGTTTCATCCCACGAC. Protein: CASKVAAVSSHD. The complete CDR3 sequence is CASKVAAVSSHDYTF.

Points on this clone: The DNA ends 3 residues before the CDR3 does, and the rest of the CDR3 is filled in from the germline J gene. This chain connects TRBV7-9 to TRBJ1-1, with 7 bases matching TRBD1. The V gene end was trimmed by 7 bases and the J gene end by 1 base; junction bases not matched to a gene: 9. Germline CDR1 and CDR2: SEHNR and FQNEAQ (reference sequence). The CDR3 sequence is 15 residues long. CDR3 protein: CASIRHRGSNTEAFF. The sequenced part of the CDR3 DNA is TGTGCCAGCATACGACACAGGGGATCGAACACTGAA.

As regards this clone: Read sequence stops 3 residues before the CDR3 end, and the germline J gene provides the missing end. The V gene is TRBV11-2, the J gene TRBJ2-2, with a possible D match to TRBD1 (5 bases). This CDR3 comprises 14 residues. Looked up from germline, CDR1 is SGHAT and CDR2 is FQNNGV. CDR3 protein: CASSPDSPDEKLFF. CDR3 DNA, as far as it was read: TGTGCCAGCAGCCCAGACAGCCCAGATGAAAAG.

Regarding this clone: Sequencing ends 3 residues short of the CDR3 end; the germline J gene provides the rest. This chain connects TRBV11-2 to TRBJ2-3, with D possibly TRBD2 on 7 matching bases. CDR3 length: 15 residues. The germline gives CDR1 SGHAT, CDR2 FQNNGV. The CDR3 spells CASSLYGGGQETQYF. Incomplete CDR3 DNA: TGTGCCAGCAGCTTATATGGCGGGGGCCAAGAGACG.

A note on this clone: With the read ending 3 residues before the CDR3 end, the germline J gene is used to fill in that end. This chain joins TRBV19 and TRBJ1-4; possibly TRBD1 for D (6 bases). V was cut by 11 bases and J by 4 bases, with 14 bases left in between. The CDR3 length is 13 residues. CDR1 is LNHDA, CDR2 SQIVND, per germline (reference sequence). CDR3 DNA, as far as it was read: TGTGCCGTGGGGGGGACAATTAATGAAAAA. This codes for CAVGGTINEK. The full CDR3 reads CAVGGTINEKLFF.

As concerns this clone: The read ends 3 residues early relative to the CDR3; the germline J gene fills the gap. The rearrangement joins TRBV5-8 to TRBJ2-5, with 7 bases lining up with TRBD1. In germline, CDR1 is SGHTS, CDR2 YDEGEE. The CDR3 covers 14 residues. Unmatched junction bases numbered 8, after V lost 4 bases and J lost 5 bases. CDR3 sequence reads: CASSQQGSRETQYF. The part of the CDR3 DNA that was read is TGTGCCAGCAGCCAACAGGGGTCGCGGGAGACC. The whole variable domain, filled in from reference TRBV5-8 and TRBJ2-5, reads EAGVTQSPTHLIKTRGQQATLRCSPISGHTSVYWYQQALGLGLQFLLWYDEGEERNRGNFPPRFSGRQFPNYSSELNVNALELEDSALYLCASSQQGSRETQYFGPGTRLLVL.

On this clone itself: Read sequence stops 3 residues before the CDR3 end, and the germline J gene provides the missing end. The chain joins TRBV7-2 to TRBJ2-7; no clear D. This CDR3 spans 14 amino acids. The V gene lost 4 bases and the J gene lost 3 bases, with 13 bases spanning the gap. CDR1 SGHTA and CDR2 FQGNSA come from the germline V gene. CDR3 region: CASSSIFPNYEQYF. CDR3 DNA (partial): TGTGCCAGCAGCTCAATTTTCCCTAACTACGAG.

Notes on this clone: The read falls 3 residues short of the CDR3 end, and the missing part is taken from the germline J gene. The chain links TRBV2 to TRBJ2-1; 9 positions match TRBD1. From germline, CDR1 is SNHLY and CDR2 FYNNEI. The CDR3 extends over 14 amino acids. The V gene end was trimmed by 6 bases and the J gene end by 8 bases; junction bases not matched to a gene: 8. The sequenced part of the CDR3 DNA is TGTGCCAGCAGGAGACAGGGGGTAAGGGATGAG. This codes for CASRRQGVRDE. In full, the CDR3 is CASRRQGVRDEQFF.

CDR3 protein: CAWRGQGKAYEQYF. The sequenced CDR3 bases are TGTGCCTGGAGGGGACAGGGTAAGGCCTACGAG. J is TRBJ2-7 and V is TRBV30, with 9 bases identical to TRBD1. The read ends 3 residues before the CDR3 terminus; that terminus is restored from the germline J gene. This CDR3 has 14 amino acids. Per germline, CDR1 GTSNPN and CDR2 SVGIG (reference sequence). Trimming took 3 bases from V and 2 from J; bases not matched to a gene: 5.

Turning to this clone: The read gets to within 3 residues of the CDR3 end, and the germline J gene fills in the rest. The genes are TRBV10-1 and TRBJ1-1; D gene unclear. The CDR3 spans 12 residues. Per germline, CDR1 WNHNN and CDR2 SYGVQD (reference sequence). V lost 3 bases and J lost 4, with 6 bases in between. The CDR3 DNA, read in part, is TGCGCCAGCAGTGAATACGGCACTGAA. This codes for CASSEYGTE. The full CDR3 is CASSEYGTEAFF.

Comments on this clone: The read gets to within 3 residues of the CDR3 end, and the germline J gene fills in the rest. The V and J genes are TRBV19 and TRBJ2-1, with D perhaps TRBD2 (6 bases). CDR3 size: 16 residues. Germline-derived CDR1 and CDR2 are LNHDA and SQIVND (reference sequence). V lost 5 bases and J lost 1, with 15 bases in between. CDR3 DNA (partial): TGTGCCAGTAGTTCCAGACTAGGAGGGTCCTACAATGAG. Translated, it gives CASSSRLGGSYNE. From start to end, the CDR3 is CASSSRLGGSYNEQFF.

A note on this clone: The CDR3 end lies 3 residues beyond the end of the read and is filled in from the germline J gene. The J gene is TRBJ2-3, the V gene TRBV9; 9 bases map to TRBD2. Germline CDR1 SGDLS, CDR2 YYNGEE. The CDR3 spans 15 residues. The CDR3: CASSSLAGAQETQYF. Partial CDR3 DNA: TGTGCCAGCAGCTCCTTAGCGGGGGCACAAGAGACG.

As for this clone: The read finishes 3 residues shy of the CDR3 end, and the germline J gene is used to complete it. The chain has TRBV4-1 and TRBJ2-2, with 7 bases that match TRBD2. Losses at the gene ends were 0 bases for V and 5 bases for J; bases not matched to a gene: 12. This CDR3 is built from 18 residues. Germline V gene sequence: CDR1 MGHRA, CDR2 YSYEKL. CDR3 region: CASSQEWTPAGRTGELFF. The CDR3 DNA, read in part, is TGCGCCAGCAGCCAAGAGTGGACTCCAGCGGGAAGGACCGGGGAG.

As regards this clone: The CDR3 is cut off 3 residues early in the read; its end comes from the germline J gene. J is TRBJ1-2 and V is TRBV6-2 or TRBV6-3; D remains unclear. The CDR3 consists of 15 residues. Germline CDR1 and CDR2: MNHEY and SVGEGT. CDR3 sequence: CASSYSPLGTDTYTF. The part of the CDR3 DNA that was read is TGTGCCAGCAGTTACTCCCCGCTGGGCACAGATACC.

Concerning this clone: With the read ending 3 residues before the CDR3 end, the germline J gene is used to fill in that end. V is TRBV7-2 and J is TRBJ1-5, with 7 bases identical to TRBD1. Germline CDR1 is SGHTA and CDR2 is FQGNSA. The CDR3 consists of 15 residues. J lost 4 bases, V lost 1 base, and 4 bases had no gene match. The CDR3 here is CASSLGDSSNQPQHF. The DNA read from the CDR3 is TGTGCCAGCAGCTTAGGGGACAGCTCGAATCAGCCC.

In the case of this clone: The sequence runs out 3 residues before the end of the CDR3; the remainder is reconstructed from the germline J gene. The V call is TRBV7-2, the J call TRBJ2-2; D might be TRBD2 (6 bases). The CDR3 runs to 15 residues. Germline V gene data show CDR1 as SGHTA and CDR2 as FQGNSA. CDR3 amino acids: CASSLGVWVAAPLFF. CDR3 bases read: TGTGCCAGCAGCTTAGGAGTCTGGGTAGCGGCACCG.